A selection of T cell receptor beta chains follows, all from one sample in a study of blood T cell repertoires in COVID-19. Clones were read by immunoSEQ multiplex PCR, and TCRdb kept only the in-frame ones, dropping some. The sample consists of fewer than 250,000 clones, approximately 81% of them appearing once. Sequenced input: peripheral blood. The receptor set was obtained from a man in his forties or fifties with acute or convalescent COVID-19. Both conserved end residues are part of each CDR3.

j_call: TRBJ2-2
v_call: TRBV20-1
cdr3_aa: CSASLVGGGTGELFF

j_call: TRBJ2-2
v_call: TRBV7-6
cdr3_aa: CASSSGTGDTGELFF

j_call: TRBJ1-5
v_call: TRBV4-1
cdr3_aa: CASSSNSGGAFRDQPQHF

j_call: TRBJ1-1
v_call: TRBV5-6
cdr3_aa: CASSSYSEAFF

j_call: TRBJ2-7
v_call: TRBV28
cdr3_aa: CASSLDGGVYEQYF

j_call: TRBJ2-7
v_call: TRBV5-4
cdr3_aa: CASSLASGGSYEQYF

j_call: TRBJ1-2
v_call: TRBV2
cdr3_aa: CASSEARPGSYGYTF

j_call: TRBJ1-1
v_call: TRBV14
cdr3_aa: CASSQGEWAVAEAFF

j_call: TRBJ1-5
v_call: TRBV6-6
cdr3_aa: CASSSWTDHSNQPQHF

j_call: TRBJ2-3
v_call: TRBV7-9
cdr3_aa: CASSPRGTVTDTQYF

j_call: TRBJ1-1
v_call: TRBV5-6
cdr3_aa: CASSITGGTEAFF

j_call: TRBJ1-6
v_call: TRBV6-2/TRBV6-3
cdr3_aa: CASSVGQYNSPLHF

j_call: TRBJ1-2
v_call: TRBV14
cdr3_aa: CASSPGGGLPYGYTF

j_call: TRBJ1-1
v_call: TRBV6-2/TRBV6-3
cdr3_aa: CASSYSTGGVPEAFF

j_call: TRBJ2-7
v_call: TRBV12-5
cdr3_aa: CAPLSSRRTYSYEQYF

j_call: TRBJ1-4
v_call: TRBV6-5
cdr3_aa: CASSYSGGPNEKLFF

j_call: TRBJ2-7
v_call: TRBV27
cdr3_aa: CASSRAGGNREQYF

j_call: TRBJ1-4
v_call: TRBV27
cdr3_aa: CASSFSQAGEKLFF

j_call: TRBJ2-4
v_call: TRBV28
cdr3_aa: CASSFESGTGRGGAKNIQYF

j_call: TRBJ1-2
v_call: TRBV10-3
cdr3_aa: CAISESSVYGYTF

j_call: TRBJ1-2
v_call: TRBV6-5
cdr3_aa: CASSYGRQHYGYTF

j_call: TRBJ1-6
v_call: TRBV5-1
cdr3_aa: CASSLAGGNNSPLHF

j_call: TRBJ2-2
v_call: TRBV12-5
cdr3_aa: CASGSSPARNTGELFF

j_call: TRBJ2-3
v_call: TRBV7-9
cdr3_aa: CASSLTSADTQYF

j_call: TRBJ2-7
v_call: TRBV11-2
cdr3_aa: CASTDGHEVSYEQYF

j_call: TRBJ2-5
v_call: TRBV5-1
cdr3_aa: CASSRGRGEETQYF

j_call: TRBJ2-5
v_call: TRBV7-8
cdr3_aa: CASSLGQQETQYF

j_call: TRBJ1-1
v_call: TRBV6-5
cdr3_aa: CASWPGNTEAFF

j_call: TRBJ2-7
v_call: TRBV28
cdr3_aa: CASSSDKSYEQYF

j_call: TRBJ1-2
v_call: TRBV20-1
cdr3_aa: CSAGGTGSIDYGYTF

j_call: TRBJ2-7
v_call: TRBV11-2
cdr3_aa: CASSLEIGELYF

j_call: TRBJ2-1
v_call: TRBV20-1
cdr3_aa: CSARPLGKQFF

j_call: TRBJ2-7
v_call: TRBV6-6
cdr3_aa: CASSLGGQSAYEQYF

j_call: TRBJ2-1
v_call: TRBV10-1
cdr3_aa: CASTRTGVYNEQFF

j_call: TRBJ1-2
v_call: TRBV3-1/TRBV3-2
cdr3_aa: CASSRDVRDIYGYTF

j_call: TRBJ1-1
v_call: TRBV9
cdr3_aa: CASSVVSGGNTEAFF

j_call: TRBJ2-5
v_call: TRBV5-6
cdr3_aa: CASSLMAGDGQETQYF

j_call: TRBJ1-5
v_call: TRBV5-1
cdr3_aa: CASSLEGEWPQHF

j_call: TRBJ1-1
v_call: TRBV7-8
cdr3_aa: CASSFDRSNTEAFF

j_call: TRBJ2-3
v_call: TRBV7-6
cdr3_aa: CASSLFRTSESTDTQYF

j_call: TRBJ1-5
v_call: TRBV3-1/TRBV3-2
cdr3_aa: CASSPSPGTGILNQPQHF

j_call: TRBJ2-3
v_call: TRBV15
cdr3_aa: CATSILEEDTQYF

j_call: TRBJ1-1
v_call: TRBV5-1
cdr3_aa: CASSLENGVRAFF

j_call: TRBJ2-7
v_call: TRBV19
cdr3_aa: CASSYRVAYEQYF

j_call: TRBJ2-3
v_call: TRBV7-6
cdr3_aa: CASSSGGFTDTQYF

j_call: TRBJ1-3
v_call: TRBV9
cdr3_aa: CASSVGQGSLGNTIYF

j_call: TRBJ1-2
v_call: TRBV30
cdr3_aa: CASPLPRSGYTF

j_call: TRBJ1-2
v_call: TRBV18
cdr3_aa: CASSPSGLSGGYTF

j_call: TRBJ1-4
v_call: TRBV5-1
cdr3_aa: CASSPGHANEKLFF

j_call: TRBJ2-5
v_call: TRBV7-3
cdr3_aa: CASSPSQGFETQYF

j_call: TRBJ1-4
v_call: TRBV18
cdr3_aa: CASSPPDSATNEKLFF

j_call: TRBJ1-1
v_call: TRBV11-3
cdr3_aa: CASSSGTGINTEAFF

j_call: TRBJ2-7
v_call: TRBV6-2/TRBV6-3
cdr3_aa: CASSSGLGVSYEQYF

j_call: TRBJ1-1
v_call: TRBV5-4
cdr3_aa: CASSSWADRPTEAFF

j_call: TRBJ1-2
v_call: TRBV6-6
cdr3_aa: CASSSGTGRVGGYTF

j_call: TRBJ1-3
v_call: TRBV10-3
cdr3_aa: CAISERAGAVDTIYF

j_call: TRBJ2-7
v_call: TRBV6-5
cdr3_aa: CASSYTLTGAGYEQYF